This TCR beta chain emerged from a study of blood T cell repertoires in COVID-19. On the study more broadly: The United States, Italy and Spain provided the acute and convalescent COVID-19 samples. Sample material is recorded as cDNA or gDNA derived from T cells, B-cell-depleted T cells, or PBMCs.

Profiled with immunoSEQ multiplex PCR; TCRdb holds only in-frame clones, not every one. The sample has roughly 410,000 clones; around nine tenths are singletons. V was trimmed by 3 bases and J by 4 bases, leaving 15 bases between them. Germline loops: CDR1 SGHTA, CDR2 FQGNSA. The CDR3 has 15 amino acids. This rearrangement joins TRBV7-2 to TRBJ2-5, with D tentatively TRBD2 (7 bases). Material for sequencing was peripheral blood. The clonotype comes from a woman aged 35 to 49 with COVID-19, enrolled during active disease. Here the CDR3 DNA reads TGTGCCAGCAGCTTCGGGGGCAGGGAGGGAGAGACCCAGTACTTC. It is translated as CASSFGGREGETQYF.